This T cell receptor (beta chain) originates from a study of PD-L1 blockade in urothelial cancer (dated by TCRdb to between 2016 and 2019). Study-wide context: All patients started therapy in about 2014 and received atezolizumab 1,200 mg intravenously every 3 weeks. Patients had an ECOG performance status of 0 or 1 and had received between 0 and 3 prior chemotherapy regimens. Progression-free survival longer than 6 months counted as durable clinical benefit, and TCR features were additionally tested against both progression-free and overall survival. About 85% of the 29 patients were identified as males with urothelial cancer of bladder origin, and a prior smoking history was reported by 18 of 29 patients. Blood samples were analyzed at two time points: 3 weeks after treatment start (second dose) and 6 weeks after treatment start. In the same patients, whole exome sequencing and RNA sequencing of pretreatment tumors were performed in addition to TCR sequencing. Approximately 30 patients had pretreatment blood TCR-seq, roughly 24 had at least one posttreatment blood collection, and roughly 24 had tumor TCR-seq. The study, an exploratory multi-omic analysis, examined somatic, immune and clinical correlates of response to PD-L1 blockade with atezolizumab in urothelial cancer. Blood samples gave a median of around 140,000 T cells and approximately 81,000 unique TCRs, with a median clonality of 0.080. Durable clinical benefit was achieved by nine patients but not by the remaining 20. Pretreatment tumor samples, along with matched peripheral blood collected serially before and after atezolizumab treatment, underwent TCR sequencing. Study-level results and caveats: Because the sample size was small (n ≈ 27) and many exploratory analyses were performed, the results are intended to be hypothesis-generating. Among patients with durable benefit, tumor-associated TCR clones showed greater expansion in peripheral blood 3 weeks after treatment started (n of about 21, p = 0.022). Improved progression-free and overall survival was found to be associated with pretreatment peripheral blood TCR clonality below the median.

Synthetic TCR analog templates were spiked into each PCR so that absolute template abundance could be estimated from read counts. The immunoSEQ assay used bias-controlled V and J gene primers to amplify TCRbeta CDR3 regions from genomic DNA. Rearranged TCRbeta segments were sequenced at approximately 20X coverage. Under the source paper's analysis protocol: Sequencing errors were corrected by clustering, and CDR3s were annotated against IMGT so that V, D and J genes could be assigned. Out-of-frame and stop-codon sequences were excluded, and only productive TCRbeta rearrangements were used in downstream analyses. Clonality was computed as one minus Shannon entropy normalized by the log of the number of unique productive sequences. Fisher's exact test with Benjamini-Hochberg correction, at a threshold of adjusted p below 0.01, was used to find clones that differed between time points or between blood and tumor. Drawn from immuneACCESS, this table holds only the in-frame rearrangements with V and J called that TCRdb kept. Clones are partly lost; checked studies trace under half to an unresolved V gene and leave the rest unexplained. Clone size and the V and J calls come from that table; the DNA yielded D and trimming. This sample comprises tens of thousands of clones, 84% of them detected only once. Of the sample, 4% to 6% is held by the ten largest clones.

A note on this clone: The antigen this receptor binds is unknown. Base-call qualities are not available, and no considerably larger clone is one nucleotide away.

For CDR1 and CDR2, the germline V gene (reference sequence) lists LNHDA and SQIVND. The CDR3 contains 16 residues, cysteine and phenylalanine counted. The entry retains the CDR3 DNA only, 48 bases that are in frame from base 1. Clipping removes 3 bases from V and 8 bases from J, with 5 as the unmatched junction base count. The cohort included 29 patients with locally advanced or metastatic urothelial carcinoma who were treated at Memorial Sloan Kettering on a trial protocol. Peripheral blood mononuclear cells were collected from each patient pretreatment and during treatment, giving between 1 and 8 total time points per patient. The Qiagen DNeasy Blood extraction kit was used to purify genomic DNA from total PBMCs and tumor samples. Collected pretreatment and during treatment, PBMCs were isolated and stored as previously described.

This clonotype originated in a man aged 70-80 years with urothelial cancer. Sequencing used PBMCs, obtained around atezolizumab (anti-PD-L1) treatment. This chain is built from TRBV19 and TRBJ2-1; 15 bases in the middle match TRBD2. The CDR3 protein: CASSIGTSGGSHEQFF. The DNA reads as follows: TGTGCCAGTAGTATCGGGACTAGCGGGGGGAGCCATGAGCAGTTCTTC.